Listed here is a single T cell receptor (beta chain). TRB rearrangements were amplified by touch-down multiplex PCR with mixed TRB-A/B primers. TCRdb re-called the multiplex PCR reads, yielding one record per CDR3 amino acid sequence without DNA. The sample table sets out roughly 15,000 distinct CDR3 sequences. The source of the sample is a study of T cell clusters in autoimmune cytopenias. The germline V gene encodes CDR1 SQVTM and CDR2 ANQGSEA. The CDR3 has 11 residues. Each sample's input was 250 ng genomic DNA, some 38,000 genome equivalents. The data also belong to a second study, concerning T cell repertoires in aging, cancer and after chemotherapy.

This rearrangement joins TRBV29-1 to TRBJ1-2; there is no DNA to check the TCRdb D call of TRBD1. The specimen was peripheral blood. The sequence came from a human donor in good health. The chain's CDR3 is CSVYRGGGYTF.